A selection of T cell receptor beta chains follows, all from one sample in a study of blood T cell repertoires in COVID-19. Data came from immunoSEQ multiplex PCR; TCRdb stores just in-frame clones and leaves some out. The data hold roughly 260,000 clones, with about 85% observed a single time. The sample was peripheral blood. The receptors stem from a man aged 55 to 70 who had recovered from COVID-19. Each CDR3 is given with its conserved first and last residue. The order of the fields is J gene, clone size, V gene, D gene, CDR3 DNA, CDR3 protein. The D gene is left open where the match is weak. Clone size appears in some rows only: once, few, many, or a class for an expanded clone.

J gene: TRBJ2-5; clone size: .; V gene: TRBV9; D gene: TRBD1; CDR3 DNA: TGTGCCAGCAGCGTGGGGACAGGGGGCTTAAAGACCCAGTACTTC; CDR3 protein: CASSVGTGGLKTQYF
J gene: TRBJ2-3; clone size: .; V gene: TRBV5-5; D gene: .; CDR3 DNA: TGTGCCAGCAGCGCCCGGGTTCAGTGGACAGATACGCAGTATTTT; CDR3 protein: CASSARVQWTDTQYF
J gene: TRBJ2-3; clone size: .; V gene: TRBV25-1; D gene: .; CDR3 DNA: TGTGCCAGCAGTTCACCCGAGAGCACAGATACGCAGTATTTT; CDR3 protein: CASSSPESTDTQYF
J gene: TRBJ1-1; clone size: .; V gene: TRBV13; D gene: .; CDR3 DNA: TGTGCCAGCAGCCCTCATGGTGGGGGCTACAACACTGAAGCTTTCTTT; CDR3 protein: CASSPHGGGYNTEAFF
J gene: TRBJ2-7; clone size: .; V gene: TRBV11-2; D gene: .; CDR3 DNA: TGTGCCAGCAGCTCACCTCGCCGGTTGCAGCAGTACTTC; CDR3 protein: CASSSPRRLQQYF
J gene: TRBJ2-3; clone size: .; V gene: TRBV5-1; D gene: TRBD2; CDR3 DNA: TGCGCCAGCAGCCTACTAGCGGGGGGGCCAGATACGCAGTATTTT; CDR3 protein: CASSLLAGGPDTQYF
J gene: TRBJ2-3; clone size: once; V gene: TRBV15; D gene: .; CDR3 DNA: TGTGCCACCAGCAGAGGTCCCGACACTAGCACAGATACGCAGTATTTT; CDR3 protein: CATSRGPDTSTDTQYF
J gene: TRBJ1-2; clone size: .; V gene: TRBV9; D gene: .; CDR3 DNA: TGTGCCAGCAGCCCCTGGGTGGGCCCGCGGGCGGCCAAGGGTGGCTACACCTTC; CDR3 protein: CASSPWVGPRAAKGGYTF
J gene: TRBJ1-1; clone size: once; V gene: TRBV6-5; D gene: .; CDR3 DNA: TGTGCAGCGGGGGGGCGTTGGACTGAAGCTTTCTTT; CDR3 protein: CAAGGRWTEAFF
J gene: TRBJ2-2; clone size: .; V gene: TRBV2; D gene: .; CDR3 DNA: TGTGCCAGCAGCGCCCGGGAAACCGGGGAGCTGTTTTTT; CDR3 protein: CASSARETGELFF
J gene: TRBJ2-6; clone size: .; V gene: TRBV29-1; D gene: .; CDR3 DNA: TGCAGCGTTGGTCTAGGGGGCTCTGGGGCCAACGTCCTGACTTTC; CDR3 protein: CSVGLGGSGANVLTF
J gene: TRBJ1-1; clone size: .; V gene: TRBV5-1; D gene: .; CDR3 DNA: TGCGCCAGCAGCGTAAGACCGTCCCCGGGGAACACTGAAGCTTTCTTT; CDR3 protein: CASSVRPSPGNTEAFF